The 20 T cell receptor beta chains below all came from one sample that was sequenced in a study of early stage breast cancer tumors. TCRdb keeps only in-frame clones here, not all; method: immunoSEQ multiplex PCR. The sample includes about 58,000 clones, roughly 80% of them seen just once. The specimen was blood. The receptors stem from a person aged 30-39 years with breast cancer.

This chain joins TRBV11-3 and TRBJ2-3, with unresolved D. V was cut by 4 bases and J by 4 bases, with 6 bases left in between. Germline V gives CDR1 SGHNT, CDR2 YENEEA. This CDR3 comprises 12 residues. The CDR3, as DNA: TGTGCCAGCAGCTCGATTCCAGATACGCAGTATTTT. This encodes CASSSIPDTQYF.

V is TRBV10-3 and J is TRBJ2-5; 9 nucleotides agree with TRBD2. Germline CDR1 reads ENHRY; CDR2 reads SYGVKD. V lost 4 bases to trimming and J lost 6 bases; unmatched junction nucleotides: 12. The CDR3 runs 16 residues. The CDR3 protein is CAISGASTSGWKTQYF. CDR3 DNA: TGTGCCATCAGTGGTGCTTCGACTAGCGGATGGAAGACCCAGTACTTC.

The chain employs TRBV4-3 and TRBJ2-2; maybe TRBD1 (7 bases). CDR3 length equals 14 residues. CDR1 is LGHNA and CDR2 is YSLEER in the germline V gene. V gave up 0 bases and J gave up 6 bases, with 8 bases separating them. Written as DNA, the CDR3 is TGCGCCAGCAGCCAAGACAGGGGGGCCGGGGAGCTGTTTTTT. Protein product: CASSQDRGAGELFF.

Written as DNA, the CDR3 is TGTGCCAGCAGAACCTTTGTCGGGACTAGCGGGAGCTGGGACTACGAGCAGTACTTC. This gives the protein CASRTFVGTSGSWDYEQYF. The chain combines TRBV27 with TRBJ2-7; 14 positions agree with TRBD2. V lost 6 bases, J lost 3 bases, and 16 bases stayed unmatched. Germline-derived CDR1 and CDR2 are MNHEY and SMNVEV (reference sequence). The CDR3 length is 19 residues.

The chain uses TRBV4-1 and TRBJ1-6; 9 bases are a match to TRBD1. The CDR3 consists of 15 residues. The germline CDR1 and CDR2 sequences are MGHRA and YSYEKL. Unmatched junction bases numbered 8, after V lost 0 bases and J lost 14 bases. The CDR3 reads CASSQEGQGFMSLHF. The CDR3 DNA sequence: TGCGCCAGCAGCCAAGAGGGACAGGGTTTCATGTCCCTCCACTTT.

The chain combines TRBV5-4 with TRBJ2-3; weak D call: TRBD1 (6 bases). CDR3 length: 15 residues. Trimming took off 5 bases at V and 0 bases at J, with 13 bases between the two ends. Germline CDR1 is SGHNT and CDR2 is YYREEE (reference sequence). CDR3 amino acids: CASRATGTSTDTQYF. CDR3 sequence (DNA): TGTGCCAGCAGGGCGACAGGAACTAGCACAGATACGCAGTATTTT.

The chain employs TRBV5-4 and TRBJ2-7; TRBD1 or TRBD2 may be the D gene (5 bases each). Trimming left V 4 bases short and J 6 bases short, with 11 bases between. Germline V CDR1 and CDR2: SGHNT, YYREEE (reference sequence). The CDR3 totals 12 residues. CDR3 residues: CASSPGTSEQYF. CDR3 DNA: TGTGCCAGCAGCCCAGGGACGTCCGAGCAGTACTTC.

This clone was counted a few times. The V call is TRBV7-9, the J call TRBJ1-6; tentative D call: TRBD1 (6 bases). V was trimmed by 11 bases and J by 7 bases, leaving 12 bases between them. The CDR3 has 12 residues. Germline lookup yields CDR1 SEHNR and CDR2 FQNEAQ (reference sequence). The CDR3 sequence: CALGGQNSPLHF. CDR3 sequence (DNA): TGTGCCCTTGGGGGGCAGAATTCACCCCTCCACTTT.

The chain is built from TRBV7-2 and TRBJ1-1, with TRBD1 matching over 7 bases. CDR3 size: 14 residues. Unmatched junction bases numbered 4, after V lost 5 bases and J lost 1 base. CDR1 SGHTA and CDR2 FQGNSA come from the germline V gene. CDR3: CASSTRTGNTEAFF. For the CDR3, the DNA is TGTGCCAGCAGCACCCGGACAGGGAACACTGAAGCTTTCTTT.

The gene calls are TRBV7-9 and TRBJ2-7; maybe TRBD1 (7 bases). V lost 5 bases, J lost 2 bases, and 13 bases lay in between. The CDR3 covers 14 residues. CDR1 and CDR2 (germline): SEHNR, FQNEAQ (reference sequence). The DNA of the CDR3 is TGTGCCAGCAGCCCTGCGGGACAGCCCTACGAGCAGTACTTC. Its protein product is CASSPAGQPYEQYF.

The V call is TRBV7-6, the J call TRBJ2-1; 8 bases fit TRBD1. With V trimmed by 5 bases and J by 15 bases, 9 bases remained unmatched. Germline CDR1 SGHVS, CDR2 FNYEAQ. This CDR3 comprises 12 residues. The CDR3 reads CASSPGQGGSFF. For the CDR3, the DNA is TGTGCCAGCAGCCCTGGACAGGGTGGTTCGTTCTTC.

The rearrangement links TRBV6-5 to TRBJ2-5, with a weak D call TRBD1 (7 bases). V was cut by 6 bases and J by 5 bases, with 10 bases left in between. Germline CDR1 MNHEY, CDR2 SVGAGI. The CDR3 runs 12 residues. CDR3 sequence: CASRQGRETQYF. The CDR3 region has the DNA TGTGCCAGCAGACAGGGGAGGGAGACCCAGTACTTC.

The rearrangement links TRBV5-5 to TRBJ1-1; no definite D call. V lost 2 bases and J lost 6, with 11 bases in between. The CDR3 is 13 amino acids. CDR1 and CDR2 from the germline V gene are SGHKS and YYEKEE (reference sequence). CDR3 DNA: TGTGCCAGCAGCTTTCCGGGATCCCCTGAAGCTTTCTTT. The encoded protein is CASSFPGSPEAFF.

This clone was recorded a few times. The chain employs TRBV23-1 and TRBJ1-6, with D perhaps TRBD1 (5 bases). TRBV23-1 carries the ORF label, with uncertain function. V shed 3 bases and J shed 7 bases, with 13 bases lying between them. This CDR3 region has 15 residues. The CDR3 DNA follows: TGCGCCAGCAGTCATCCGGGACGGGAGAATTCACCCCTCCACTTT. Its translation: CASSHPGRENSPLHF.

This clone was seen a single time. CDR3 bases: TGTGCCAGCAGCCTGGGACTAGCGGAACACAATGAGCAGTTCTTC. This codes for CASSLGLAEHNEQFF. V gene TRBV7-2 combines with J gene TRBJ2-1; TRBD2 aligns across 11 bases. The CDR3 loop spans 15 amino acids. Germline CDR1 reads SGHTA; CDR2 reads FQGNSA. The V segment lost 5 bases and the J segment 5 bases; nucleotides outside the gene matches: 5.

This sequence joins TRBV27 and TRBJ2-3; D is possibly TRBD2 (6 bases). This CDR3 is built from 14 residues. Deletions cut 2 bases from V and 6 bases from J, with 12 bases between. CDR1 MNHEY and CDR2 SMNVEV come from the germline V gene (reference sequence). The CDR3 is CASSLSGRRDTQYF. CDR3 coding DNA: TGTGCCAGCAGTTTAAGTGGGAGGAGGGATACGCAGTATTTT.

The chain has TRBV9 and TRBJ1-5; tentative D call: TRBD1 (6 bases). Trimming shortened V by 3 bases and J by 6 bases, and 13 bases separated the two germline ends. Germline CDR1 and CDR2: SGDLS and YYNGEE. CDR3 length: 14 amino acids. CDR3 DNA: TGTGCCAGCAGCGCTGGGGGGGCCGGTCAGCCCCAGCATTTT. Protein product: CASSAGGAGQPQHF. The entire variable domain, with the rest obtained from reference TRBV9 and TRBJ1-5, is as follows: DSGVTQTPKHLITATGQRVTLRCSPRSGDLSVYWYQQSLDQGLQFLIQYYNGEERAKGNILERFSAQQFPDLHSELNLSSLELGDSALYFCASSAGGAGQPQHFGDGTRLSIL.

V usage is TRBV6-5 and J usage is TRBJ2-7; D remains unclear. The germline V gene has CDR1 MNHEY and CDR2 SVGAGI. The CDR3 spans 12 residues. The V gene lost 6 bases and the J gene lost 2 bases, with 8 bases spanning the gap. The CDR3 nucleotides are TGTGCCAGCAGCCCCGGAGCCTACGAGCAGTACTTC. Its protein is CASSPGAYEQYF.

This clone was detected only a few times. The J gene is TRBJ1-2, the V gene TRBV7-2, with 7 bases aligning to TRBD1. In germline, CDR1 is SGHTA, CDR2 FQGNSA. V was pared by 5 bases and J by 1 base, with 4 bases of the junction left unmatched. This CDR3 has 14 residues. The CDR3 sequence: CASSLGTVNYGYTF. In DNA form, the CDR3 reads TGTGCCAGCAGCCTCGGGACAGTTAACTATGGCTACACCTTC.

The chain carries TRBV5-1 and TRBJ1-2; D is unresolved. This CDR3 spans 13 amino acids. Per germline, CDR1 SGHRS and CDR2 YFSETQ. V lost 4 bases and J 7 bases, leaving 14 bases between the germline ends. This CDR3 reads CASSPRAQPGYTF. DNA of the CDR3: TGCGCCAGCAGCCCCCGGGCTCAACCTGGCTACACCTTC.